This T cell receptor beta chain is drawn from a study of molecular identifiers for immune sequencing clone quantification. Turning to the study itself: Within a replicate experiment, RNA obtained from either 20,000 or 100,000 naive CD8 cells was divided into five aliquots, and four of those aliquots were then sequenced.

MiXCR, applied by TCRdb to the PCR reads, yields one record per CDR3 protein. This sample has a few hundred thousand distinct CDR3 sequences; 20% to 25% occur once, and the top ten carry under 0.85%. Ten or more counts support this clonotype. Its specificity is unknown. Whole-study results and caveats: Highly expanded clone sizes could be underestimated by identical TCR molecules that share a barcode. Whereas clones above 20 RNA copies held under 1% of naive-cell molecules, they held over 97% of effector molecules.

This CDR3 region has 14 residues. The V gene's germline CDR1 is SQVTM and CDR2 ANQGSEA. V was clipped by 2 bases and J by 3 bases, with 13 bases between them. Sequencing libraries of naive CD8 cells derived from roughly 20,000 to 1,000,000 sorted cells with 10%, 30% or 50% RNA. The receptor was isolated from a human donor in good health. Some libraries in this study had Jurkat cell RNA spiked in. The chain employs TRBV29-1 and TRBJ1-2; D uncertain. Sequenced material: naive CD8+ T cells from blood, with Jurkat cell RNA spiked in. Subset noted: FACS-sorted CD8+CD4-CCR7+CD45RA+ naive T cells. The CDR3 here is CSVESKGSHYGYTF. In DNA, the CDR3 is TGCAGCGTTGAATCTAAAGGATCCCACTATGGCTACACCTTC.